This TCR beta chain was recorded in a study of T cells in Graves' hyperthyroidism and ophthalmopathy. The source material, RNA transcripts, was used to amplify TCR beta CDR3 regions. In the first-round RT-PCR of the TCR CDR3, the HTBI primer set was used. MiXCR, run by TCRdb on the multiplex PCR reads, gives a single entry per CDR3 protein. The sample yields under 650,000 distinct CDR3 sequences, roughly 15% seen once. Study observations and caveats: Ophthalmopathy cases were set apart from stable hyperthyroidism by a 13 V-J model. Clonotypes that were expanded in thyroid above 0.001 mostly appeared in blood too.

Germline CDR1 reads KGHSH; CDR2 reads LQKENI. This CDR3 contains 16 residues. Trimming took 3 bases from V and 2 from J, leaving 16 bases between them. This clonotype was recorded at least ten times. What it recognizes is unknown. These patients, aged 18 to 65, had recently diagnosed hyperthyroidism lasting under 2 months. Fresh peripheral blood, 7.5 to 10 ml, yielded the PBMCs. The sample taken for sequencing was blood. This clonotype originated in a woman between 25 and 40 years old with Graves' hyperthyroidism. The V and J genes are TRBV18 and TRBJ1-1; D unresolved. The DNA for the CDR3 is TGTGCCAGCTCACCGAGTCAAGACGAACTAAACACTGAAGCTTTCTTT. This translates into CASSPSQDELNTEAFF. Filled out from reference TRBV18 and TRBJ1-1, the complete variable domain reads NAGVMQNPRHLVRRRGQEARLRCSPMKGHSHVYWYRQLPEEGLKFMVYLQKENIIDESGMPKERFSAEFPKEGPSILRIQQVVRGDSAAYFCASSPSQDELNTEAFFGQGTRLTVV.